This note documents a single T cell receptor (beta chain) sequence. The antigen is unknown. Other DNA sequences in the same sample also yield this CDR3. The data were taken from a study of OX40 agonist ivuxolimab in advanced cancers. General study findings and limits: Both blood CD4+ and CD8+ T cells showed clonal growth by week 6 at 0.1 to 3.0 mg/kg. Relative to CD4+ cells, CD8+ T cells on average had more expanded clones.

Deletions cut 3 bases from V and 0 bases from J, with 6 bases between. CDR3 size: 15 residues. CDR1 SEHNR and CDR2 FQNEAQ come from the germline V gene (reference sequence). TCRdb's table, derived via immunoSEQ multiplex PCR, lists solely in-frame clones and lacks some. The sample has approximately 19,000 clones, approximately 80% seen once. The sample consisted of CD4+ or CD8+ T cells sorted from blood, taken in a trial of the OX40 agonist ivuxolimab. The source is an adult with an advanced solid tumor such as melanoma, head and neck, liver or kidney cancer. The chain carries TRBV7-9 and TRBJ2-6; D gene uncertain. The CDR3 region is CASSLSVSGANVLTF. CDR3 coding DNA: TGTGCCAGCAGCTTGTCGGTCTCTGGGGCCAACGTCCTGACTTTC.